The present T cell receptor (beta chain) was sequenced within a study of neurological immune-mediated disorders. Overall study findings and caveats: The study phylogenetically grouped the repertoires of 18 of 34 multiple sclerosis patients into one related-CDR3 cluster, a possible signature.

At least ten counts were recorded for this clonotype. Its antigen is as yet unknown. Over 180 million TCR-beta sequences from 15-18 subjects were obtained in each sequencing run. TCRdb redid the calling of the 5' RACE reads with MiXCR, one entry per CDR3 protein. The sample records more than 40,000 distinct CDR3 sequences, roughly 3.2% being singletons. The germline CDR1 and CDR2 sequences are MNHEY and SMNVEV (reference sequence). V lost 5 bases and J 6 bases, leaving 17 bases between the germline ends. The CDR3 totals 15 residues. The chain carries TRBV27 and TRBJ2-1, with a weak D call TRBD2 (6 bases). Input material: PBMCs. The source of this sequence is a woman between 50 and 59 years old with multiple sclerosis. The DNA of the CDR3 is TGTGCCAGCAGTCCCACCCGGGAGCGAATCAATGAGCAGTTCTTC. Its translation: CASSPTRERINEQFF.